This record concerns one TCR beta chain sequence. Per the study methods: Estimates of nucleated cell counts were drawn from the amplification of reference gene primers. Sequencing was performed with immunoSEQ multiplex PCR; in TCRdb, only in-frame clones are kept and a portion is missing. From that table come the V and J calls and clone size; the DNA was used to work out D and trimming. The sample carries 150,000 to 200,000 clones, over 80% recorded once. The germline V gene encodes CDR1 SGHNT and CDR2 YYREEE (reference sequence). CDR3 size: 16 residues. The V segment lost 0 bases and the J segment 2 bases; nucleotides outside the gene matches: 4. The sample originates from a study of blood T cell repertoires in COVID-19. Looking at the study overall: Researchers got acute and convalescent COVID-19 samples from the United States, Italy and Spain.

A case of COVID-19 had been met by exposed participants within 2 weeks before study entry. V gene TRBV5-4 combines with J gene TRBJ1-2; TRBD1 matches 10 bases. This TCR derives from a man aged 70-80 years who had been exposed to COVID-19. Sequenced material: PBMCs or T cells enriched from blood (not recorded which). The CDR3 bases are TGTGCCAGCAGCTTGGAAGGGGACAGGGGAAACTATGGCTACACCTTC. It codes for CASSLEGDRGNYGYTF.